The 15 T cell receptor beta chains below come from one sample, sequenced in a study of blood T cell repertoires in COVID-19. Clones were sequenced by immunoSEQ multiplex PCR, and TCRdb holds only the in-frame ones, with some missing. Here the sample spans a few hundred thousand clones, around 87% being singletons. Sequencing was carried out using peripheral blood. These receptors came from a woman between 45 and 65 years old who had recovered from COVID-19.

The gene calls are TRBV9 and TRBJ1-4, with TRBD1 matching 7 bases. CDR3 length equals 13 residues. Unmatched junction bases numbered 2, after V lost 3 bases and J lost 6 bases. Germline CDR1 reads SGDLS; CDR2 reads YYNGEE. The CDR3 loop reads CASSAGQYEKLFF. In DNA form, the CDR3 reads TGTGCCAGCAGCGCGGGACAGTATGAAAAACTGTTTTTT.

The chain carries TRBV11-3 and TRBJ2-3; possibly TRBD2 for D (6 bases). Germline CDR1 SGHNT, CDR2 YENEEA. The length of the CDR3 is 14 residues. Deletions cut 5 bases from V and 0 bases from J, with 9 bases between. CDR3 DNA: TGTGCCAGCAGCAGGACTACTAGCACAGATACGCAGTATTTT. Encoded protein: CASSRTTSTDTQYF.

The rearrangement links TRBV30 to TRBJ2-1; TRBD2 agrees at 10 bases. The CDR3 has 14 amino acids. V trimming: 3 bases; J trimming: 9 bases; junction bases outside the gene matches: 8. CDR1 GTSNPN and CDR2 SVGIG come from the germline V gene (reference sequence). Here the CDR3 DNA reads TGTGCCTGGAGCGCGATAGCGGGAGGTATTGAGCAGTTCTTC. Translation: CAWSAIAGGIEQFF.

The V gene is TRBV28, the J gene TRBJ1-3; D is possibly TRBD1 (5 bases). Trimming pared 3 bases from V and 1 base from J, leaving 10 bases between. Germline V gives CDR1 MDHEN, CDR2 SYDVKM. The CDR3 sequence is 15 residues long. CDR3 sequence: CASSFGRVSGNTIYF. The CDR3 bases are TGTGCCAGCAGTTTCGGCAGGGTGTCTGGAAACACCATATATTTT.

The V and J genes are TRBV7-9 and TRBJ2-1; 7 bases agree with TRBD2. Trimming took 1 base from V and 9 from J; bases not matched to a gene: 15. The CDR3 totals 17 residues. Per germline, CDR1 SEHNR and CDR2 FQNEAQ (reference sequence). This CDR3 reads CASSLVSGGGTTGEQFF. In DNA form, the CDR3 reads TGTGCCAGCAGCTTAGTTTCTGGCGGAGGGACTACAGGTGAGCAGTTCTTC.

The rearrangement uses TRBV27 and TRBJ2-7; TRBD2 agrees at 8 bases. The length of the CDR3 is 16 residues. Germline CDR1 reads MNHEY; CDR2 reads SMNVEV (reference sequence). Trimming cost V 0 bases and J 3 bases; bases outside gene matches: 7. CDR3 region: CASSLSPGGAFYEQYF. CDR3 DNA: TGTGCCAGCAGTTTATCACCCGGGGGGGCCTTCTACGAGCAGTACTTC.

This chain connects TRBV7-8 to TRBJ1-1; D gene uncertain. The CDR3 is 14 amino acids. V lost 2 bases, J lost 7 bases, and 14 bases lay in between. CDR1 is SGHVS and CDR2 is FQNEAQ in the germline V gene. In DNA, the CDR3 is TGTGCCAGCAGCTTAAGTGGAGCCGCCCTTGAAGCTTTCTTT. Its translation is CASSLSGAALEAFF. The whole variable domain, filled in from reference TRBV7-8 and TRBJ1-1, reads GAGVSQSPRYKVAKRGQDVALRCDPISGHVSLFWYQQALGQGPEFLTYFQNEAQLDKSGLPSDRFFAERPEGSVSTLKIQRTQQEDSAVYLCASSLSGAALEAFFGQGTRLTVV.

The CDR3 spells CASSLNPAYNEQFF. The CDR3 DNA sequence: TGTGCCAGCAGCCTGAATCCGGCCTACAATGAGCAGTTCTTC. The chain couples TRBV7-3 to TRBJ2-1; no firm D call. Trimming took off 5 bases at V and 2 bases at J, with 10 bases between the two ends. Germline V lookup: CDR1 SGHTA, CDR2 FQGTGA. The length of the CDR3 is 14 residues.

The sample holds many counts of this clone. Here the CDR3 DNA reads TGTGCCAGCAGTTCTCCCCTAGCGGGAGTTAACATTCAGTACTTC. Translated: CASSSPLAGVNIQYF. The chain combines TRBV6-2 or TRBV6-3 with TRBJ2-4; 10 nucleotides match TRBD2. V lost 4 bases to trimming and J lost 7 bases; unmatched junction nucleotides: 7. This CDR3 comprises 15 residues. The germline V gene has CDR1 MNHEY and CDR2 SVGEGT.

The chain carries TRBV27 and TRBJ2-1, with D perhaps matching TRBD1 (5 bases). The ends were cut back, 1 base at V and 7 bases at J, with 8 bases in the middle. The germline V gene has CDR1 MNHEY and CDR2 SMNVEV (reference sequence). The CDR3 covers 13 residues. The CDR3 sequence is CASSLWAGNEQFF. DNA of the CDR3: TGTGCCAGCAGTTTATGGGCAGGGAATGAGCAGTTCTTC.

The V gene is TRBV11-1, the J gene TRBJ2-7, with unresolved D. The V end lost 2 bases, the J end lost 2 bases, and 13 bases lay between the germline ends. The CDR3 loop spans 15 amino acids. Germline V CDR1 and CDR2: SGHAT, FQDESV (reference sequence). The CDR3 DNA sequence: TGTGCCAGCAGCTTAACCGGTAGAGTACCCTACGAGCAGTACTTC. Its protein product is CASSLTGRVPYEQYF.

CDR3 protein: CASSLTGGADPEAFF. CDR3 DNA: TGTGCCAGTAGTCTCACAGGGGGCGCCGATCCTGAAGCTTTCTTT. The chain has TRBV19 and TRBJ1-1, with 9 bases identical to TRBD1. Trimming at V came to 5 bases and at J to 6 bases, leaving 10 bases not matched to a gene. CDR3 length: 15 residues. CDR1 and CDR2 (germline): LNHDA, SQIVND (reference sequence).

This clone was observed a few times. The chain's CDR3 is CATSLTQGMAQPQHF. The DNA for the CDR3 is TGTGCCACCAGTTTAACTCAGGGAATGGCTCAGCCCCAGCATTTT. The J gene is TRBJ1-5, the V gene TRBV15; perhaps TRBD1 as D (5 bases). Germline CDR1 reads LNHNV; CDR2 reads YYDKDF (reference sequence). The V end was cut by 6 bases, the J end by 6 bases, with 18 bases between. The CDR3 covers 15 residues.

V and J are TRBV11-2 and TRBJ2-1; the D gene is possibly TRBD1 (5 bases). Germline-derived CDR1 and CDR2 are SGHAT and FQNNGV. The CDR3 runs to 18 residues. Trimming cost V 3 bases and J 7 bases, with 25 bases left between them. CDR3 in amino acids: CASSLTRQQVLGGNEQFF. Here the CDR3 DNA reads TGTGCCAGCAGCTTGACCCGCCAACAGGTTCTTGGTGGTAATGAGCAGTTCTTC.

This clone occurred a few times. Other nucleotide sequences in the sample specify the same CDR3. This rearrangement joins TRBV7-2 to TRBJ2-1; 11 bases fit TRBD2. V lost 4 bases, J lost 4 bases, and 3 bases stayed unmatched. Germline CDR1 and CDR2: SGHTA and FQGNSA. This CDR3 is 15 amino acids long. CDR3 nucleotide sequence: TGTGCCAGCAGCTCTACTAGCGGGGGATACAATGAGCAGTTCTTC. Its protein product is CASSSTSGGYNEQFF.